The 22 T cell receptor beta chains below were found in one sample sequenced in a study of glioma-infiltrating T cells (TCRdb year 2016). Sequenced on an Illumina MiSeq. The iRepertoire nested amplicon-rescue multiplex PCR (arm-PCR) platform was used to amplify TCR alpha and beta CDR3 regions from RNA. TCRdb ran its own pipeline on the public reads, namely fastp trimming at Q25 and MiXCR clone calling, and kept in-frame beta chains. CDR3 protein sequences are deduplicated, and each keeps its most common genes and DNA. Present in this sample are some 180,000 distinct CDR3 sequences, over 30% of which were seen just once. The top ten hold just over 20% of the sample. The sequenced sample consisted of glioma tissue, nonneoplastic brain tissue, or PBMCs (not recorded which). These receptors all come from a human donor with low-grade glioma or glioblastoma, undergoing nonglioma brain surgery, or in good health (not recorded which).

This clonotype appeared a single time. This may stem from a read error, because a much larger clone lies one nucleotide away. This CDR3 is CASSMSGGQYF. The CDR3 bases are TGTGCCAGTAGTATGTCCGGGGGGCAGTACTTC. The gene calls are TRBV19 and TRBJ2-7; the D gene is possibly TRBD2 (6 bases). V gave up 3 bases and J gave up 9 bases, with 9 bases separating them. This CDR3 is 11 amino acids long. CDR1 is LNHDA and CDR2 is SQIVND in the germline V gene (reference sequence).

On this clonotype itself: It may be a read error: a sequence one base away is much more abundant. This CDR3 is missing its conserved last phenylalanine or tryptophan, likely due to a read error. The chain's CDR3 is CASSQAQTRPSSEQYL. The CDR3 nucleotides read TGTGCCAGCAGCCAAGCCCAGACTAGGCCTTCATCCGAGCAGTACCTC. The chain is built from TRBV4-2 and TRBJ2-5; D is perhaps TRBD2 (6 bases). The end of the DNA aligns better with TRBJ2-7, so the J call may be wrong. CDR1 is LGHNA, CDR2 YNFKEQ, per germline. This CDR3 region has 16 residues.

A word on this clonotype: One end of the junction does not line up with germline, which may come from a read error. The rearrangement uses TRBV2 and TRBJ2-1, with 12 positions matching TRBD2. The CDR3 length is 20 residues. CDR1 SNHLY and CDR2 FYNNEI come from the germline V gene. CDR3 sequence (DNA): TGTGCCAGCAGTGCCGGGCCGGGACTAGCGGGTTATAGCTCCTACAATGGGCAGTTCTTC. Translated, it gives CASSAGPGLAGYSSYNGQFF.

As concerns this clonotype: One end of the junction fails to match germline, which may point to a read error. The gene calls are TRBV7-9 and TRBJ2-3; 8 nucleotides line up with TRBD1. Germline V gene sequence: CDR1 SEHNR, CDR2 FQNEAQ (reference sequence). This CDR3 is 16 amino acids long. As DNA, the CDR3 is TGTGCCAGCAGCTTAAGACAGGGGACGTACACGGATACGCATTATTTT. Protein product: CASSLRQGTYTDTHYF.

The gene calls are TRBV4-1 and TRBJ2-5; 12 positions agree with TRBD1. Trimming at V came to 4 bases and at J to 4 bases, leaving 4 bases not matched to a gene. The CDR3 is 15 amino acids. In germline, CDR1 is MGHRA, CDR2 YSYEKL. The CDR3, as DNA: TGCGCCAGCAGCCCCGGGACAGGGGGCCGAGAGACCCAGTACTTC. It encodes CASSPGTGGRETQYF.

This clonotype was detected ten times or more. V gene TRBV4-1 combines with J gene TRBJ2-7, with D unclear. CDR3 length: 14 amino acids. The V gene lost 1 base and the J gene lost 4 bases, with 11 bases spanning the gap. CDR1 and CDR2 from the germline V gene are MGHRA and YSYEKL. The CDR3 reads CASSQGSGAYEQYF. DNA of the CDR3: TGCGCCAGCAGCCAAGGAAGTGGCGCGTACGAGCAGTACTTC.

This clonotype showed up many times. CDR3 protein: CATSERDTGELFF. DNA for the CDR3: TGTGCCACCAGTGAACGGGACACCGGGGAGCTGTTTTTT. The V gene is TRBV24-1, the J gene TRBJ2-2; D is uncertain. The CDR3 extends over 13 amino acids. Germline CDR1 reads KGHDR; CDR2 reads SFDVKD. Trimming shortened V by 4 bases and J by 3 bases, and 5 bases separated the two germline ends.

This clonotype turned up a few times. The chain carries TRBV7-2 and TRBJ2-3, with D maybe TRBD2 (6 bases). Trimming left V 3 bases short and J 0 bases short, with 13 bases between. The CDR3 totals 16 residues. CDR1 is SGHTA and CDR2 is FQGNSA in the germline V gene. The CDR3 protein is CASSFMRGRSTDTQYF. CDR3 nucleotide sequence: TGTGCCAGCAGCTTTATGCGGGGTAGAAGCACAGATACGCAGTATTTT.

For this clonotype: A much larger clone lies one base from this, so it may be a read error. The chain joins TRBV7-2 to TRBJ1-2, with D possibly TRBD1 on 5 matching bases. This CDR3 region has 13 residues. The V gene lost 5 bases and the J gene lost 4 bases, with 11 bases spanning the gap. Germline V gene data show CDR1 as SGHTA and CDR2 as FQGNSA. The CDR3 nucleotides are TGTGCCAGCAGCCCAGCAGGGATCTATGGCTACACCTTC. This translates into CASSPAGIYGYTF.

This chain links TRBV7-2 with TRBJ1-6; 9 nucleotides line up with TRBD1. Germline V gene sequence: CDR1 SGHTA, CDR2 FQGNSA. The CDR3 runs 16 residues. J lost 7 bases, V lost 0 bases, and 4 bases had no gene match. CDR3: CASSLALTGGNSPLHF. The CDR3 DNA sequence: TGTGCCAGCAGCTTAGCGTTGACAGGGGGAAATTCACCCCTCCACTTT. The variable domain in full, completed from reference TRBV7-2 and TRBJ1-6, reads GAGVSQSPSNKVTEKGKDVELRCDPISGHTALYWYRQSLGQGLEFLIYFQGNSAPDKSGLPSDRFSAERTGGSVSTLTIQRTQQEDSAVYLCASSLALTGGNSPLHFGNGTRLTVT.

This clonotype was counted at least ten times. The chain joins TRBV20-1 to TRBJ2-3; no clear D gene. V was cut by 3 bases and J by 2 bases, with 9 bases left in between. CDR3 size: 13 residues. The V gene's germline CDR1 is DFQATT and CDR2 SNEGSKA (reference sequence). The CDR3 DNA sequence: TGCAGTGCTAGCGGACCTTACACAGATACGCAGTATTTT. Protein product: CSASGPYTDTQYF.

As regards this clonotype: This may stem from a read error, because a much larger clone lies one nucleotide away. The rearrangement links TRBV4-1 to TRBJ1-2; D not resolved. There are 15 residues in the CDR3. Germline V gene data show CDR1 as MGHRA and CDR2 as YSYEKL. The CDR3 is CASSRVSGVDYGYNF. The CDR3 DNA sequence: TGCGCCAGCAGCCGGGTGAGCGGAGTGGACTATGGCTACAACTTC.

Worth noting for this clonotype: The germline gene is not matched at one end of the junction; a read error may be the cause. The chain combines TRBV5-1 with TRBJ2-7, with 16 bases matching TRBD2. Per the germline V gene, CDR1 is SGHRS and CDR2 is YFSETQ. The CDR3 extends over 16 amino acids. This chain's CDR3 is CASSSGTSGRADELYF. CDR3 nucleotides: TGCGCCAGCAGCTCCGGGACTAGCGGGAGGGCTGACGAGCTGTACTTC.

This clonotype occurred many times. The chain combines TRBV6-1 with TRBJ1-5; D is unresolved. Germline CDR1 MNHNS, CDR2 SASEGT. V lost 3 bases and J lost 7, with 13 bases in between. This CDR3 is built from 14 residues. The DNA for the CDR3 is TGTGCCAGCAGTGATTACGGTCTAGGACAGCCCCAGCATTTT. Translation gives CASSDYGLGQPQHF.

V usage is TRBV12-3 or TRBV12-4 and J usage is TRBJ1-5; D possibly corresponds to TRBD1 (5 bases). Trimming shortened V by 1 base and J by 5 bases, and 12 bases separated the two germline ends. CDR3 length equals 15 residues. The CDR3 is CASSLGGIGDQPQHF. The CDR3 DNA reads TGTGCCAGCAGTTTAGGGGGCATCGGGGATCAGCCCCAGCATTTT.

The chain combines TRBV9 with TRBJ2-5; 7 bases fit TRBD1. V lost 0 bases, J lost 2 bases, and 4 bases stayed unmatched. Germline V CDR1 and CDR2: SGDLS, YYNGEE. This CDR3 is 15 amino acids long. This CDR3 is CASSVAPDRQETQYF. The CDR3 DNA follows: TGTGCCAGCAGCGTAGCCCCGGACAGGCAAGAGACCCAGTACTTC. Combining the CDR3 with reference TRBV9 and TRBJ2-5 gives the whole variable domain DSGVTQTPKHLITATGQRVTLRCSPRSGDLSVYWYQQSLDQGLQFLIQYYNGEERAKGNILERFSAQQFPDLHSELNLSSLELGDSALYFCASSVAPDRQETQYFGPGTRLLVL.

This clonotype was counted ten times or more. This chain joins TRBV4-2 and TRBJ2-7; 9 bases are shared with TRBD2. The CDR3 sequence is 16 residues long. Looked up from germline, CDR1 is LGHNA and CDR2 is YNFKEQ. The V and J ends lost 4 bases and 5 bases, in that order; junction bases with no gene match: 12. This chain's CDR3 is CASSPPHASGINEQYF. The CDR3 bases are TGTGCCAGCAGCCCCCCACATGCTAGCGGGATCAACGAGCAGTACTTC.

This clonotype showed up many times. The chain uses TRBV28 and TRBJ2-3; D tentatively reads TRBD1 or TRBD2 (6 bases each). The CDR3 consists of 15 residues. The V end was cut by 5 bases, the J end by 3 bases, with 15 bases between. Germline CDR1 MDHEN, CDR2 SYDVKM. The chain's CDR3 is CASSPPWGATDTQYF. The DNA for the CDR3 is TGTGCCAGCAGTCCCCCATGGGGGGCTACAGATACGCAGTATTTT. Full variable domain (outside the CDR3, taken from reference TRBV28 and TRBJ2-3): DVKVTQSSRYLVKRTGEKVFLECVQDMDHENMFWYRQDPGLGLRLIYFSYDVKMKEKGDIPEGYSVSREKKERFSLILESASTNQTSMYLCASSPPWGATDTQYFGPGTRLTVL.

This clonotype showed up many times. The genes are TRBV20-1 and TRBJ2-7; 8 bases line up with TRBD1. With 5 bases clipped from V and 4 bases from J, the junction kept 10 bases outside the gene matches. The CDR3 loop spans 14 amino acids. Germline V gene lookup returns CDR1 DFQATT and CDR2 SNEGSKA (reference sequence). The CDR3 spells CSAPGQGRGYEQYF. The CDR3, as DNA: TGCAGTGCTCCAGGACAGGGCCGGGGGTACGAGCAGTACTTC.

As concerns this clonotype: It may be a read error: a sequence one base away is much more abundant. The chain couples TRBV12-3 or TRBV12-4 to TRBJ2-5, with D possibly being TRBD1 (5 bases). This CDR3 contains 13 residues. The chain's CDR3 is CAGSYVTVETQYF. Written as DNA, the CDR3 is TGTGCCGGCAGTTATGTGACAGTAGAGACCCAGTACTTC.

Notes on this clonotype: Since a much larger clone is just one base distant, this may be a read error. The gene calls are TRBV29-1 and TRBJ2-3; the D gene is possibly TRBD1 (5 bases). Germline CDR1 and CDR2: SQVTM and ANQGSEA. The CDR3 consists of 16 residues. CDR3 protein: CGALKFGAVATDTQYF. DNA for the CDR3: TGCGGCGCCTTGAAATTTGGGGCCGTCGCGACAGATACGCAGTATTTT.

This clonotype was detected only a few times. This chain links TRBV10-3 with TRBJ2-7; 11 bases line up with TRBD2. Germline loops: CDR1 ENHRY, CDR2 SYGVKD. CDR3 size: 14 residues. Trimming removed 5 bases from V and 7 bases from J; junction bases left unmatched: 7. DNA for the CDR3: TGTGCCATCAGTATAGCGGGAGGGCCGCGTGAGCAGTACTTC. This encodes CAISIAGGPREQYF.